This TCR beta chain came from a study of blood T cell repertoires in COVID-19. The CDR3 has 12 residues. V was clipped by 1 base and J by 11 bases, with 12 bases between them. Germline lookup yields CDR1 LNHNV and CDR2 YYDKDF (reference sequence). Clones were sequenced by immunoSEQ multiplex PCR, and TCRdb holds only the in-frame ones, with some missing. Here the sample spans a few hundred thousand clones, around 88% being singletons. This clone was counted a few times. The chain is built from TRBV15 and TRBJ2-7; possibly TRBD2 for D (6 bases). Material for sequencing was peripheral blood. The TCR originated in a woman between 45 and 60 years old with acute or convalescent COVID-19. This CDR3 reads CATSRGEDSKYF. The DNA for the CDR3 is TGTGCCACCAGCAGAGGGGAGGATTCTAAGTACTTC.